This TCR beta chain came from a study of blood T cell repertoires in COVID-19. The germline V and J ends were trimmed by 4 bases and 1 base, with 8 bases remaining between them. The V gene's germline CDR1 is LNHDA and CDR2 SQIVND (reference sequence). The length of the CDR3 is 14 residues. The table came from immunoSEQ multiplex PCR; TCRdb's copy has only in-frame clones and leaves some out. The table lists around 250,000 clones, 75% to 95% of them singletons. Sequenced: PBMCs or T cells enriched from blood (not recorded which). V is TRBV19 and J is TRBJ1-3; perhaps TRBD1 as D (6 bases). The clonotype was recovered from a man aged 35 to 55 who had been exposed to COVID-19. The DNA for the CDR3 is TGTGCCAGTAGTAAACAGGGATCTGGAAACACCATATATTTT. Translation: CASSKQGSGNTIYF.